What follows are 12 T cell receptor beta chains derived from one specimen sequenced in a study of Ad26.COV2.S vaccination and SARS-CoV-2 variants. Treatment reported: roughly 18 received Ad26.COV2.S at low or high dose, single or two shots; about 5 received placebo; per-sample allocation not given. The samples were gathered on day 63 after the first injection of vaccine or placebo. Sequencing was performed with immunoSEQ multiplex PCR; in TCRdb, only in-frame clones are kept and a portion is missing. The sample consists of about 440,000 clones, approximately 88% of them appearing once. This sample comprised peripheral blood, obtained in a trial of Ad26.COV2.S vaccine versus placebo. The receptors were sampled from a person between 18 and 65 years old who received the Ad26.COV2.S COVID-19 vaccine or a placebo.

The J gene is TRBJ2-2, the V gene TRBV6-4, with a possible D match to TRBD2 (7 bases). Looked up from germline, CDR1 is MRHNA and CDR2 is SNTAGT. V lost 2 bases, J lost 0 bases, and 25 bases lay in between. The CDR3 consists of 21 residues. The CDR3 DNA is TGTGCCAGCAGTGACGCGGACACGGGGGGCGGTCCGAATTCGAACACCGGGGAGCTGTTTTTT. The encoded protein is CASSDADTGGGPNSNTGELFF.

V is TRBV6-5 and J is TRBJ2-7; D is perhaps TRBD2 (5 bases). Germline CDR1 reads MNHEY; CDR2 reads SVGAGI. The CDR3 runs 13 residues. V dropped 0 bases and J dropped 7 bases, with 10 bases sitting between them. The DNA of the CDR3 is TGTGCCAGCAGTTACTCAGGGTCGGGGGAGCAGTACTTC. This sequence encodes CASSYSGSGEQYF.

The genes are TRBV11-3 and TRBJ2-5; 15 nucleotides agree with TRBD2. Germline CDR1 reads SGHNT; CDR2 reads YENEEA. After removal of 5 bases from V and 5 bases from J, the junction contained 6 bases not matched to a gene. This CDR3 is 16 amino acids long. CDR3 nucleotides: TGTGCCAGCAGCCGCGGACTAGCGGGAGGGCCCGAGACCCAGTACTTC. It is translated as CASSRGLAGGPETQYF.

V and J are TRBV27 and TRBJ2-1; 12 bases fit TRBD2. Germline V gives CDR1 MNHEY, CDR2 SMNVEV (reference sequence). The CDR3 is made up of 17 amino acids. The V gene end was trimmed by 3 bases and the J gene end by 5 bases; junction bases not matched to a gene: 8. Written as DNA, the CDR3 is TGTGCCAGCAGTTTTAAGACCGCTAGCGGGAGGGACAATGAGCAGTTCTTC. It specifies CASSFKTASGRDNEQFF.

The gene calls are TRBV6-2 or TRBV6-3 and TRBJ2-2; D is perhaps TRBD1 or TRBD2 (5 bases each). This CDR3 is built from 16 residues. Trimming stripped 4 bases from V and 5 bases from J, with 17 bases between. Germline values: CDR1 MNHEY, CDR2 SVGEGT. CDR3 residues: CASSSPGRRRTGELFF. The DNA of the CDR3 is TGTGCCAGCAGTTCTCCGGGACGGAGAAGGACCGGGGAGCTGTTTTTT.

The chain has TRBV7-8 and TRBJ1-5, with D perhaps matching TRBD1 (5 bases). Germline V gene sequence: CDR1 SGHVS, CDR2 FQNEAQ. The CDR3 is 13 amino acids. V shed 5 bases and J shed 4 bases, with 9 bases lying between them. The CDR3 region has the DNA TGTGCCAGCAGCCGACAGTTAAATCAGCCCCAGCATTTT. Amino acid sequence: CASSRQLNQPQHF.

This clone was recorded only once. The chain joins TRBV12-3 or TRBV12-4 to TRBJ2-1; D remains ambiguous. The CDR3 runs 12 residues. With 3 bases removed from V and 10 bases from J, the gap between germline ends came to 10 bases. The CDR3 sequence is CASSFYVREQFF. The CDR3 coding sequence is TGTGCCAGCAGTTTTTACGTTAGAGAGCAGTTCTTC.

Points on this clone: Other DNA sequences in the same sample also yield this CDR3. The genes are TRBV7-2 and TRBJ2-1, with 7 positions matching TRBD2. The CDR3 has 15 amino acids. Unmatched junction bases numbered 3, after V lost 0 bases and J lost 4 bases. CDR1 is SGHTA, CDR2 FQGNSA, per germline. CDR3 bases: TGTGCCAGCAGCTTAGCAAGCGGGGCTTACAATGAGCAGTTCTTC. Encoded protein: CASSLASGAYNEQFF.

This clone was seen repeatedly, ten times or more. CDR3 nucleotide sequence: TGTGCCAGCAGTGAAGGGGGGAACAATGAGCAGTTCTTC. It translates to CASSEGGNNEQFF. The V call is TRBV6-4, the J call TRBJ2-1, with D perhaps TRBD1 or TRBD2 (6 bases each). The CDR3 consists of 13 residues. V was trimmed by 3 bases and J by 5 bases, leaving 8 bases between them. Germline CDR1 MRHNA, CDR2 SNTAGT.

CDR3 sequence: CASKTTDTQYF. The CDR3 DNA reads as TGTGCCAGCAAGACCACAGATACGCAGTATTTT. This chain connects TRBV12-3 or TRBV12-4 to TRBJ2-3; D remains unclear. This CDR3 spans 11 amino acids. Trimming cost V 7 bases and J 2 bases, with 4 bases left between them.

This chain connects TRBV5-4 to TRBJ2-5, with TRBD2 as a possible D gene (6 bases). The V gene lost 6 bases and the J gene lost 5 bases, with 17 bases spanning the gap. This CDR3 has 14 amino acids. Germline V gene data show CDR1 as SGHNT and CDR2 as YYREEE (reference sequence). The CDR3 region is CASNPRGRRETQYF. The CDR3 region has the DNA TGTGCCAGCAATCCGAGAGGGAGGAGGGAGACCCAGTACTTC.

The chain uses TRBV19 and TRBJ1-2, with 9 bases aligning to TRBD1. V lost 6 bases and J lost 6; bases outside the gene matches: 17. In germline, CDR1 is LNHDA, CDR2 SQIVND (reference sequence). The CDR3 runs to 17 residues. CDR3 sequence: CASSYRTMGQGVDGYTF. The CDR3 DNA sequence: TGTGCCAGTAGCTATAGAACCATGGGACAGGGAGTGGATGGCTACACCTTC. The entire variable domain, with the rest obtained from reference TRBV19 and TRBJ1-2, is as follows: DGGITQSPKYLFRKEGQNVTLSCEQNLNHDAMYWYRQDPGQGLRLIYYSQIVNDFQKGDIAEGYSVSREKKESFPLTVTSAQKNPTAFYLCASSYRTMGQGVDGYTFGSGTRLTVV.